The 3 T cell receptor beta chains reported below all come from one sample, sequenced in a study of T cell repertoires in ileal Crohn's disease. Data came from immunoSEQ multiplex PCR; TCRdb stores just in-frame clones and leaves some out. The sample contains some 6,200 clones, more than 65% of which appear only once. Sequencing was done on a sample of ileal tissue. These receptors were obtained from an adult with Crohn's disease.

V gene TRBV9 combines with J gene TRBJ2-1, with 10 bases lining up with TRBD2. From germline, CDR1 is SGDLS and CDR2 YYNGEE. The CDR3 spans 15 residues. V shed 0 bases, J shed 14 bases, and the junction held 11 bases outside the gene matches. The CDR3 region is CASSVEGGAGGPKFF. In DNA form, the CDR3 reads TGTGCCAGCAGCGTAGAGGGCGGAGCGGGAGGGCCAAAGTTCTTC.

The chain couples TRBV7-3 to TRBJ2-7; 7 bases map to TRBD1. V gave up 5 bases and J gave up 7 bases; unmatched junction bases: 5. The CDR3 is 12 residues long. Germline V lookup: CDR1 SGHTA, CDR2 FQGTGA. The CDR3 DNA reads as TGTGCCAGCAGCATACCAGGGGGAGAGCAGTACTTC. Amino acids: CASSIPGGEQYF.

The count of this clone is one. This chain links TRBV9 with TRBJ2-7; 7 bases align to TRBD2. CDR1 and CDR2 from the germline V gene are SGDLS and YYNGEE. This CDR3 spans 15 amino acids. With V trimmed by 0 bases and J by 2 bases, 5 bases remained unmatched. The CDR3 protein is CASSVATGGPYEQYF. CDR3 DNA: TGTGCCAGCAGCGTAGCTACGGGGGGTCCCTACGAGCAGTACTTC.